Listed below are T cell receptor beta chains from one sample, sequenced in a study of blood T cell repertoires in COVID-19. Using immunoSEQ multiplex PCR, the repertoire was profiled, and TCRdb retains in-frame clones only, with some absent. Of about 26,000 clones detected, about 87% appear once; the ten largest clones hold approximately 2.8%. The sequencing input was peripheral blood. These receptors came from a human donor in a cohort sampled during active COVID-19. CDR3s include the opening cysteine and the closing phenylalanine or tryptophan. A D gene is named only where the DNA matches it firmly. The size of a clone is reported for some rows only, either as once, few or many, or as a class for expanded clones.

v_gene,j_gene,d_gene,abundance,CDR3aa,CDR3nt
TRBV10-1,TRBJ2-2,NA,NA,CASSWGLTGELFF,TGCGCCAGCAGTTGGGGGCTAACCGGGGAGCTGTTTTTT
TRBV5-1,TRBJ2-3,NA,NA,CASSTVKSGFTDTQYF,TGCGCCAGCAGCACAGTTAAGTCAGGGTTCACAGATACGCAGTATTTT
TRBV19,TRBJ2-7,TRBD2,NA,CASSIGASGTQSEQYF,TGTGCCAGTAGTATTGGGGCTAGCGGGACCCAGAGCGAGCAGTACTTC
TRBV9,TRBJ2-2,TRBD1,NA,CASSQAGTGTGELFF,TGTGCCAGCAGTCAAGCCGGGACAGGGACCGGGGAGCTGTTTTTT
TRBV2,TRBJ2-1,TRBD2,NA,CASSSGGAGTSGEQFF,TGTGCCAGCAGTTCAGGGGGCGCAGGGACTAGCGGTGAGCAGTTCTTC
TRBV27,TRBJ1-2,TRBD1,NA,CASSREGQGYGYTF,TGTGCCAGCAGTCGGGAAGGACAGGGCTATGGCTACACCTTC
TRBV29-1,TRBJ2-7,NA,few,CSVVRDITYEQYF,TGCAGCGTTGTACGGGACATAACCTACGAGCAGTACTTC
TRBV5-1,TRBJ2-5,TRBD1,NA,CASSTGQGIPETQYF,TGCGCCAGCAGCACCGGACAGGGCATCCCAGAGACCCAGTACTTC
TRBV7-9,TRBJ2-5,NA,once,CASSPTQTVIETQYF,TGTGCCAGCAGCCCAACTCAGACAGTAATAGAGACCCAGTACTTC
TRBV19,TRBJ1-1,TRBD1,NA,CASADRGLTEAFF,TGTGCCAGTGCGGACAGGGGGCTTACTGAAGCTTTCTTT
TRBV5-4,TRBJ2-5,NA,NA,CASSRPTSRAAETQYF,TGTGCCAGCAGCCGTCCGACTAGTCGGGCCGCAGAGACCCAGTACTTC
TRBV6-5,TRBJ1-5,TRBD1,NA,CASRTGGEQPQHF,TGTGCCAGCAGGACAGGGGGCGAGCAGCCCCAGCATTTT
TRBV5-1,TRBJ2-3,TRBD2,NA,CASSLEASGFTDTQYF,TGCGCCAGCAGCTTGGAGGCTAGCGGTTTCACAGATACGCAGTATTTT
TRBV12-3/TRBV12-4,TRBJ2-2,TRBD1,NA,CASSYNRGGELFF,TGTGCCAGCAGTTACAACAGGGGTGGGGAGCTGTTTTTT
TRBV2,TRBJ2-6,NA,NA,CASSEAALAHSGANVLTF,TGTGCCAGCAGTGAAGCGGCCCTAGCCCACTCTGGGGCCAACGTCCTGACTTTC
TRBV19,TRBJ2-3,TRBD1,NA,CASSITGDSTGTDTQYF,TGTGCCAGTAGTATAACCGGGGACAGCACCGGCACAGATACGCAGTATTTT
TRBV27,TRBJ1-2,TRBD1,NA,CASSSGQAGIYGYTF,TGTGCCAGCAGTTCGGGACAGGCGGGAATCTATGGCTACACCTTC
TRBV5-4,TRBJ2-7,NA,NA,CASRTDRLSYEQYF,TGTGCCAGCAGAACCGACAGGCTGTCCTACGAGCAGTACTTC
TRBV5-4,TRBJ2-1,TRBD2,NA,CASSLGTGTTRNDNEQFF,TGTGCCAGCAGCCTGGGGACGGGGACTACGCGAAACGACAATGAGCAGTTCTTC
TRBV5-1,TRBJ2-3,NA,NA,CASTPGEGSDTQYF,TGCGCCAGCACCCCGGGAGAGGGATCAGATACGCAGTATTTT
TRBV5-1,TRBJ2-2,TRBD2,NA,CASSRQAGDTGELFF,TGCGCCAGCAGCCGTCAAGCGGGAGATACCGGGGAGCTGTTTTTT
TRBV30,TRBJ2-7,NA,few,CAWSVRGRGEREQYF,TGTGCCTGGAGTGTTCGGGGCAGGGGGGAACGCGAGCAGTACTTC
TRBV3-1/TRBV3-2,TRBJ1-2,NA,once,CASSHRGQGKNYGYTF,TGTGCCAGCAGCCACCGTGGTCAGGGTAAGAACTATGGCTACACCTTC
TRBV5-3,TRBJ1-2,TRBD1,once,CARSQTGDGYGYTF,TGTGCCAGAAGCCAGACAGGGGATGGCTATGGCTACACCTTC
TRBV20-1,TRBJ1-2,NA,NA,CSARDSDGYTF,TGCAGTGCTAGAGATTCGGATGGCTACACCTTC
TRBV10-3,TRBJ2-1,NA,NA,CATTRGEFNEQFF,TGTGCCACAACCAGGGGGGAATTCAATGAGCAGTTCTTC
TRBV15,TRBJ1-3,NA,NA,CATSRGRGAGNTIYF,TGTGCCACCAGCAGAGGAAGGGGCGCTGGAAACACCATATATTTT
TRBV27,TRBJ2-7,TRBD2,once,CASSLWTPSGSYEQYF,TGTGCCAGCAGTTTATGGACCCCTAGCGGGTCCTACGAGCAGTACTTC
TRBV5-6,TRBJ1-2,NA,NA,CASRPGHNYGYTF,TGTGCCAGCAGACCCGGACATAACTATGGCTACACCTTC
TRBV19,TRBJ2-3,NA,once,CASSFGETGTDTQYF,TGTGCCAGTAGTTTTGGGGAGACCGGCACAGATACGCAGTATTTT
TRBV19,TRBJ1-5,NA,NA,CASRIGDISNQPQHF,TGTGCCAGTAGAATCGGTGACATCTCCAATCAGCCCCAGCATTTT
TRBV4-1,TRBJ2-5,TRBD2,NA,CASSQTGTSKETQYF,TGCGCCAGCAGCCAAACCGGGACTAGTAAAGAGACCCAGTACTTC
TRBV2,TRBJ2-3,NA,once,CASSESLASDTQYF,TGTGCCAGCAGTGAGTCGCTAGCGTCCGATACGCAGTATTTT
TRBV19,TRBJ2-3,TRBD2,NA,CASSMASGGTDTQYF,TGTGCCAGTAGTATGGCTAGCGGGGGCACAGATACGCAGTATTTT
TRBV19,TRBJ1-2,NA,NA,CASSPQTANYGYTF,TGTGCCAGTAGTCCCCAGACAGCAAACTATGGCTACACCTTC
TRBV28,TRBJ2-1,TRBD1,NA,CASFSRDSRAGLRNEQFF,TGTGCCAGCTTCTCCCGGGACAGTAGGGCGGGCTTAAGGAATGAGCAGTTCTTC
TRBV19,TRBJ2-6,TRBD1,NA,CASRTGGAGANVLTF,TGTGCCAGTAGAACAGGGGGCGCTGGGGCCAACGTCCTGACTTTC
TRBV7-9,TRBJ2-7,TRBD2,NA,CASGSGTSGTEEQYF,TGTGCCAGCGGGTCCGGGACTAGCGGGACGGAAGAGCAGTACTTC
TRBV5-6,TRBJ2-1,NA,NA,CASSLASGGTSYNEQFF,TGTGCCAGCAGCTTGGCCAGTGGGGGGACCTCCTACAATGAGCAGTTCTTC